This TCR beta chain was recorded in a study of blood T cell repertoires in COVID-19. Study context: From the United States, Italy and Spain came samples of acute and convalescent COVID-19.

V was cut by 6 bases and J by 0 bases, with 11 bases left in between. The CDR3 runs to 15 residues. Germline CDR1 reads MRHNA; CDR2 reads SNTAGT. TCRdb's table, derived via immunoSEQ multiplex PCR, lists solely in-frame clones and lacks some. The repertoire consists of under 200,000 clones, with around 87% occurring once and the leading ten covering 7% to 7.5%. The chain is built from TRBV6-4 and TRBJ2-2; TRBD1 might be the D (5 bases). The source of this sequence is a woman aged 80 or over in a cohort sampled during active or convalescent COVID-19. The sample comprised peripheral blood. As DNA, the CDR3 is TGTGCCAGCAGAGAGACAGATACGAACACCGGGGAGCTGTTTTTT. Its protein is CASRETDTNTGELFF.